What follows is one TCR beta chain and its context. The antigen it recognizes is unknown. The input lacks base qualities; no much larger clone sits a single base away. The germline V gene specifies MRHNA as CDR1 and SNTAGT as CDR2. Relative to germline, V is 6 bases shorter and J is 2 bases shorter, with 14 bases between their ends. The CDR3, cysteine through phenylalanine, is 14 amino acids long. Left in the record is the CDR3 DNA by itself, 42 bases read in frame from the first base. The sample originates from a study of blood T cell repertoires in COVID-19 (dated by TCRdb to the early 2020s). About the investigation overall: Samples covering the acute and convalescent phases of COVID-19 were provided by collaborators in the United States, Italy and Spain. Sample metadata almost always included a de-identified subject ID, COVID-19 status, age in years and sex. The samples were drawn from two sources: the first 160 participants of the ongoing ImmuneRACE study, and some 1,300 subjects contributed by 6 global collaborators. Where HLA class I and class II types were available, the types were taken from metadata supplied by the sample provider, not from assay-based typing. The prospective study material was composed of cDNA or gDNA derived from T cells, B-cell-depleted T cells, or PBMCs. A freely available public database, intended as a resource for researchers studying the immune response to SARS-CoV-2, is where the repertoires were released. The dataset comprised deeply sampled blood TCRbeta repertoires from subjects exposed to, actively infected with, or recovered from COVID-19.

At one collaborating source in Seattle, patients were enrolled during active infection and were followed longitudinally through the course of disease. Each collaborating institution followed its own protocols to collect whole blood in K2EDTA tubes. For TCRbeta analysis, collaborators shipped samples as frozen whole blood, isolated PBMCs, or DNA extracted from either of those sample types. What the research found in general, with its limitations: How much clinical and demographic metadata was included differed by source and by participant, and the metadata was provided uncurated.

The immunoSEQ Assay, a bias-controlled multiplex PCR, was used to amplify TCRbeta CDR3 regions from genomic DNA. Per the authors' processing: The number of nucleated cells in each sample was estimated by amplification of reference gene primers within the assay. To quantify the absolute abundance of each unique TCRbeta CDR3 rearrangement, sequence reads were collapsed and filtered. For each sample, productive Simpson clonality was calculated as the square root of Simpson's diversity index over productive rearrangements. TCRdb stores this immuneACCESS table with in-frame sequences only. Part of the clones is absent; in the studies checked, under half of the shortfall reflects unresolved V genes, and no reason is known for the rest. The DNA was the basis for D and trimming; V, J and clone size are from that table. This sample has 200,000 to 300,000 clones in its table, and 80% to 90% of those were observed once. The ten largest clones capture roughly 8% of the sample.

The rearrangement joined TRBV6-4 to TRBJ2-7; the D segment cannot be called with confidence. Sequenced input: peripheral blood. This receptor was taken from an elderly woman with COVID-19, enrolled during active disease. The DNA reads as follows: TGTGCCAGCAGGTTCCGCGGTAAGACCTACGAGCAGTACTTC. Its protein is CASRFRGKTYEQYF.